The source of this TCR beta chain is a study of T cell responses to AZD1222 COVID-19 vaccine. Study findings and constraints: Spike-wide vaccine-associated CD4 TCRs dominated at 160-218 and 743-854.

Whether given at about 4 or about 12 weeks, second doses were pooled. This clone was observed a handful of times. Its specificity is unknown. TCRdb's copy holds only in-frame clones and misses some; the assay was immunoSEQ multiplex PCR. This sample carries 85,000 to 90,000 clones, about 92% of them seen once, and the ten largest clones take less than 6%. The CDR3 is 13 amino acids. V trimming: 4 bases; J trimming: 8 bases; junction bases outside the gene matches: 7. CDR1 and CDR2 from the germline V gene are SGHTA and FQGNSA. The rearrangement links TRBV7-2 to TRBJ1-2; TRBD1 aligns across 7 bases. The source is an adult who received the AZD1222 COVID-19 vaccine. The source was peripheral blood, collected 28 days after the second AZD1222 dose. The CDR3 loop is CASSSRQGGGYTF. The CDR3 DNA reads TGTGCCAGCAGCTCGCGACAGGGTGGCGGCTACACCTTC.